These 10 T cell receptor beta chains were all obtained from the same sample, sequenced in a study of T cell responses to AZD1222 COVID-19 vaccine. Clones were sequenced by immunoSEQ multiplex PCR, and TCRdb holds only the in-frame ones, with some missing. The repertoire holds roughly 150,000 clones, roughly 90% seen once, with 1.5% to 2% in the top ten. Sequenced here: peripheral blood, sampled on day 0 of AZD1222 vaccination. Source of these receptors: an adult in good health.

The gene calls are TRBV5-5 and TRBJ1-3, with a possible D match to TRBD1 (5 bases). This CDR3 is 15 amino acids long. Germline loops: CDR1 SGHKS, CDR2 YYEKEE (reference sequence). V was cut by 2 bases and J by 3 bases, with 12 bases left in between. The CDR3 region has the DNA TGTGCCAGCAGCTTACAGGCCCCGAATGGAAACACCATATATTTT. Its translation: CASSLQAPNGNTIYF.

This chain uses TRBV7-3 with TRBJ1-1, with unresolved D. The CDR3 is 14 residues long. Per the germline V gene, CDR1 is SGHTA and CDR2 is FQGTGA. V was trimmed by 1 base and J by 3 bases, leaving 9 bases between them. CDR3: CASSLIPRDTEAFF. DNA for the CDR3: TGTGCCAGCAGCTTAATCCCTCGGGACACTGAAGCTTTCTTT.

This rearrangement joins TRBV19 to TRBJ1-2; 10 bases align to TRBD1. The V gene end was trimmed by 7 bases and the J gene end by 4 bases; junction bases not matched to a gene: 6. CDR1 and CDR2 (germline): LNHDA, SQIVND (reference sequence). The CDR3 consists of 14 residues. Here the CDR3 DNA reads TGTGCCAGTATCCAGACAGGGGGCGTCTATGGCTACACCTTC. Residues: CASIQTGGVYGYTF.

CDR3 region: CAISEGREIRATEAFF. The CDR3 bases are TGTGCCATCAGTGAGGGTAGGGAAATTCGGGCCACTGAAGCTTTCTTT. This chain uses TRBV10-3 with TRBJ1-1; D uncertain. The germline V gene has CDR1 ENHRY and CDR2 SYGVKD. Trimming left V 2 bases short and J 4 bases short, with 17 bases between. This CDR3 spans 16 amino acids.

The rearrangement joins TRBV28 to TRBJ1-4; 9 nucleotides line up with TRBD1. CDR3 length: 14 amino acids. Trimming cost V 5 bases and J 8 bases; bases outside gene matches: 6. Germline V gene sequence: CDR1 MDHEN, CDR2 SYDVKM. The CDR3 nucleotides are TGTGCCAGCAGTCCGGGACAGGGAAGAGAAAAACTGTTTTTT. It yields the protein CASSPGQGREKLFF. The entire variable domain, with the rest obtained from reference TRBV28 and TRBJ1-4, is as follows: DVKVTQSSRYLVKRTGEKVFLECVQDMDHENMFWYRQDPGLGLRLIYFSYDVKMKEKGDIPEGYSVSREKKERFSLILESASTNQTSMYLCASSPGQGREKLFFGSGTQLSVL.

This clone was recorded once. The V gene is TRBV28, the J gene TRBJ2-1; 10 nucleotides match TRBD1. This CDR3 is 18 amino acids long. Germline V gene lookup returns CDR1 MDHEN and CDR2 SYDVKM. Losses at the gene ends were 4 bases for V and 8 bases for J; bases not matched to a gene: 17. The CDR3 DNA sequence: TGTGCCAGCAGTTCTTATTACCGGGACAGGGGCGCAAGGGATGAGCAGTTCTTC. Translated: CASSSYYRDRGARDEQFF.

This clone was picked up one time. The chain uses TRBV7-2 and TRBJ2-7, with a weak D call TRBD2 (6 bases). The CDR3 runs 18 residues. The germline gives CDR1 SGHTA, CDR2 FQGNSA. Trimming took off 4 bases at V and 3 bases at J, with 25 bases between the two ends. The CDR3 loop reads CASSSPGVSVRGYYEQYF. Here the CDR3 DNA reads TGTGCCAGCAGCTCCCCGGGAGTAAGCGTCCGGGGCTACTACGAGCAGTACTTC.

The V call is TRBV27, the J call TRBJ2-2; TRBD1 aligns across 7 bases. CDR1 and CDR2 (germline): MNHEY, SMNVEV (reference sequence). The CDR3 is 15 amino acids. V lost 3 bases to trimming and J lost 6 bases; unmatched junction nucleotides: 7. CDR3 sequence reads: CASSLGRGIAGELFF. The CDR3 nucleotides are TGTGCCAGCAGTTTGGGCAGGGGGATCGCCGGGGAGCTGTTTTTT.

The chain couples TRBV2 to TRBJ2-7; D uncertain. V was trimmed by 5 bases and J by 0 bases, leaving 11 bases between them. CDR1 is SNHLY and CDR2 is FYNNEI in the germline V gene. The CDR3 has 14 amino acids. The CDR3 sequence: CASSTHTSSYEQYF. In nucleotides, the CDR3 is TGTGCCAGCAGTACCCACACGAGCTCCTACGAGCAGTACTTC. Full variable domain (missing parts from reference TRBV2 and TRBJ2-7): EPEVTQTPSHQVTQMGQEVILRCVPISNHLYFYWYRQILGQKVEFLVSFYNNEISEKSEIFDDQFSVERPDGSNFTLKIRSTKLEDSAMYFCASSTHTSSYEQYFGPGTRLTVT.

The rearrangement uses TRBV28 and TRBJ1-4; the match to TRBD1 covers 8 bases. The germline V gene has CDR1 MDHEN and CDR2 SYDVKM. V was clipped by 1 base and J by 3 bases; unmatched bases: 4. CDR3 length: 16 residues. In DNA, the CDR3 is TGTGCCAGCAGTTTATACCAGGGGGCCCCTAATGAAAAACTGTTTTTT. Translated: CASSLYQGAPNEKLFF.